These T cell receptor beta chains were read from a single sample in a study of spatial heterogeneity in lung cancer. Via MiXCR, TCRdb re-called the 5' RACE reads, giving one row per CDR3 protein. The sample carries 85,000 to 100,000 distinct CDR3 sequences, roughly 12% recorded once. The source was PBMCs, collected at surgery. These receptors all come from a male donor with early-stage non-small cell lung cancer. Both conserved end residues are part of each CDR3. A D gene is named only where the DNA matches it firmly. Not all rows give a size; the values are once, few, many and, for expanded clones, a class.

d_call j_call clone_size v_call cdr3_aa cdr3_nt
TRBD1 TRBJ2-6 few TRBV24-1 CATSDGDRAGANVLTF TGTGCCACCAGTGACGGGGACAGGGCTGGGGCCAACGTCCTGACTTTC
NA TRBJ1-5 NA TRBV7-6 CASSMDRNQPQHF TGTGCCAGCAGCATGGACAGAAACCAGCCCCAGCATTTT
NA TRBJ1-1 few TRBV7-9 CASSPPGGAGRTEAFF TGTGCCAGCAGCCCTCCTGGGGGGGCAGGTCGGACTGAAGCTTTCTTT
NA TRBJ2-5 few TRBV14 CASSQDGRETQYF TGTGCCAGCAGCCAAGATGGGCGAGAGACCCAGTACTTC
NA TRBJ2-7 NA TRBV6-5 CASTPGITSNEQYF TGTGCCAGCACCCCCGGGATCACCTCCAACGAGCAGTACTTC
TRBD1 TRBJ2-7 NA TRBV4-1 CASSRQGFREQYF TGCGCCAGCAGCCGACAGGGGTTCCGCGAGCAGTACTTC
NA TRBJ1-5 NA TRBV20-1 CSARGGRYSNQPQHF TGCAGTGCTAGGGGGGGACGGTATAGCAATCAGCCCCAGCATTTT
NA TRBJ1-5 few TRBV18 CASSPGTGNQPQHF TGTGCCAGCTCACCAGGAACAGGGAATCAGCCCCAGCATTTT
TRBD1 TRBJ2-3 NA TRBV5-5 CASSLGDRYSDTQYF TGTGCCAGCAGCTTGGGGGACAGGTACTCAGATACGCAGTATTTT
NA TRBJ2-7 NA TRBV11-2 CASSETSNEQYF TGTGCCAGCAGCGAGACTAGTAACGAGCAGTACTTC
TRBD1 TRBJ2-7 NA TRBV6-6 CASSYLARDREVDEQYF TGTGCCAGCAGTTACTTGGCCCGGGACAGGGAAGTGGACGAGCAGTACTTC
TRBD1 TRBJ1-1 many TRBV5-1 CASSSDPTGGRSTEAFF TGCGCCAGCAGCTCGGACCCTACAGGGGGCCGGAGCACTGAAGCTTTCTTT
TRBD1 TRBJ1-6 NA TRBV20-1 CSATGQGASINSPLHF TGCAGTGCCACTGGACAGGGGGCATCGATTAATTCACCCCTCCACTTT
NA TRBJ2-3 NA TRBV5-4 CASSQTTDTQYF TGTGCCAGCAGCCAAACCACAGATACGCAGTATTTT
TRBD1 TRBJ1-1 few TRBV30 CAWSVPSAGTARGAFF TGTGCCTGGAGCGTACCTTCTGCGGGGACAGCTCGAGGAGCTTTCTTT
TRBD1 TRBJ1-2 many TRBV7-9 CASSLSGTGGSYGYTF TGTGCCAGCAGCTTATCCGGGACAGGGGGCAGCTATGGCTACACCTTC
TRBD1 TRBJ1-5 many TRBV6-2/TRBV6-3 CASSSRTGASRQPQHF TGTGCCAGCAGTTCCAGGACAGGGGCGTCGAGGCAGCCCCAGCATTTT
NA TRBJ1-5 many TRBV27 CASSRAAVGQPQHF TGTGCCAGCAGTAGGGCGGCCGTCGGTCAGCCCCAGCATTTT
NA TRBJ2-7 many TRBV29-1 CSVFQDRSEQYF TGCAGCGTTTTTCAGGATCGGAGCGAGCAGTACTTC
TRBD2 TRBJ2-5 few TRBV7-8 CASSLASGAETQYF TGTGCCAGCAGCTTAGCTAGCGGGGCAGAGACCCAGTACTTC
NA TRBJ1-6 many TRBV7-9 CASSLAAGPNSPLHF TGTGCCAGCAGCTTAGCGGCCGGACCGAATTCACCCCTCCACTTT
NA TRBJ2-1 NA TRBV7-2 CASSLALGVGYNEQFF TGTGCCAGCAGCTTAGCCCTAGGGGTTGGGTACAATGAGCAGTTCTTC
NA TRBJ1-1 many TRBV7-2 CASSSDSAHTEAFF TGTGCCAGCAGCTCTGACAGTGCTCACACTGAAGCTTTCTTT
TRBD2 TRBJ2-1 NA TRBV20-1 CSARLASGSSYNEQFF TGCAGTGCTAGACTGGCTAGCGGGAGCTCCTACAATGAGCAGTTCTTC
TRBD1 TRBJ2-7 many TRBV7-9 CASSLDRGHEQYF TGTGCCAGCAGCTTAGACAGGGGACACGAGCAGTACTTC
TRBD2 TRBJ2-1 few TRBV7-3 CASTPAGVGVSEQFF TGTGCCAGCACCCCAGCGGGAGTAGGCGTTAGTGAGCAGTTCTTC
NA TRBJ2-1 many TRBV12-3/TRBV12-4 CASRKTVSSYNEQFF TGTGCCAGCAGAAAGACAGTCAGCTCCTACAATGAGCAGTTCTTC
TRBD2 TRBJ2-5 NA TRBV5-1 CASSQGLDRETQYF TGCGCCAGCAGCCAGGGACTAGACCGTGAGACCCAGTACTTC
NA TRBJ2-1 NA TRBV10-3 CAISTGSNNEQFF TGTGCCATCAGTACCGGGTCCAACAATGAGCAGTTCTTC
TRBD1 TRBJ2-5 NA TRBV4-1 CASSLTGVIGETQYF TGCGCCAGCAGCCTAACAGGGGTGATAGGGGAGACCCAGTACTTC
TRBD2 TRBJ2-3 NA TRBV29-1 CSVEYRTSGGPDTQYF TGCAGCGTTGAATACAGGACTAGCGGGGGGCCAGATACGCAGTATTTT
NA TRBJ2-4 few TRBV29-1 CSVGVGGGTKNIQYF TGCAGCGTTGGAGTGGGGGGTGGAACCAAAAACATTCAGTACTTC
NA TRBJ2-1 NA TRBV6-5 CASRETGGEQFF TGTGCCAGCCGGGAGACCGGGGGTGAGCAGTTCTTC
NA TRBJ1-3 NA TRBV7-6 CASSPMGQGQYTGNTIYF TGTGCCAGCAGCCCCATGGGGCAGGGGCAATATACTGGAAACACCATATATTTT
NA TRBJ2-5 many TRBV5-1 CASSLDSGSPRETQYF TGCGCCAGCAGCCTCGACTCCGGCTCCCCCAGGGAGACCCAGTACTTC
NA TRBJ2-1 many TRBV18 CASSPSEGGNEQFF TGTGCCAGCTCACCTTCAGAGGGAGGCAATGAGCAGTTCTTC
TRBD2 TRBJ2-4 few TRBV5-1 CASSPNPGLAGLAKNIQYF TGCGCCAGCAGCCCGAACCCGGGACTAGCGGGACTAGCCAAAAACATTCAGTACTTC
NA TRBJ2-2 few TRBV7-2 CASSLASSPNTGELFF TGTGCCAGCAGCTTAGCCTCCAGCCCGAACACCGGGGAGCTGTTTTTT
TRBD2 TRBJ2-1 NA TRBV5-1 CASSLGLAGGNEQFF TGCGCCAGCAGCTTGGGACTAGCGGGAGGCAATGAGCAGTTCTTC
NA TRBJ1-1 NA TRBV28 CASSLQGTNTEAFF TGTGCCAGCAGTTTGCAGGGGACGAACACTGAAGCTTTCTTT
NA TRBJ2-2 few TRBV28 CASSLGSLNTGELFF TGTGCCAGCAGTTTAGGCAGCCTGAACACCGGGGAGCTGTTTTTT
TRBD1 TRBJ2-3 many TRBV30 CAWSVGTGGTDTQYF TGTGCCTGGAGTGTCGGGACAGGGGGCACAGATACGCAGTATTTT